Reported below is one T cell receptor (beta chain). These data are taken from a study of OX40 agonist ivuxolimab in advanced cancers. Data came from immunoSEQ multiplex PCR; TCRdb stores just in-frame clones and leaves some out. The table has tens of thousands of clones, 85% to 90% seen once. Collection of blood occurred at baseline, at cycle 4 day 1, and at cycle 7 day 1. The germline gives CDR1 MGHRA, CDR2 YSYEKL. The V gene lost 1 base and the J gene lost 8 bases, with 15 bases spanning the gap. The CDR3 is made up of 15 amino acids. V is TRBV4-1 and J is TRBJ2-1; no definite D call. The source is an adult with an advanced solid tumor such as melanoma, head and neck, liver or kidney cancer. Sample: CD4+ or CD8+ T cells sorted from blood, taken in a trial of the OX40 agonist ivuxolimab. In DNA, the CDR3 is TGCGCCAGCAGCCAAGGGGGTCGGTTGGTGGATGAGCAGTTCTTC. The encoded protein is CASSQGGRLVDEQFF.